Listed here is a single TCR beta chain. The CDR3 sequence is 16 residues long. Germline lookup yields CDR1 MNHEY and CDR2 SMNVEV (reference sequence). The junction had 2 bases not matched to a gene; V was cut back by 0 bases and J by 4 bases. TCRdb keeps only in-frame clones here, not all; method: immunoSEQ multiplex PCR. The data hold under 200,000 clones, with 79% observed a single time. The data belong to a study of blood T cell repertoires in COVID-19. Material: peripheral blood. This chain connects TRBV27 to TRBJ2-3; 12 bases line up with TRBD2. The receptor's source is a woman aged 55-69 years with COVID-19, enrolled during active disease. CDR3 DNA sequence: TGTGCCAGCAGTTTATCGACTAGCGGGAGCCCAGATACGCAGTATTTT. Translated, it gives CASSLSTSGSPDTQYF.